This T cell receptor beta chain was retrieved from a study of blood T cell repertoires in COVID-19. Participants were aged about 18 to 95 years, lived in roughly 23 US areas, and enrolled virtually. Participant reports of clinical history set cohort assignment. The recovered donors of Cohort 3 showed two negative PCRs, clearance, or symptom resolution. TCRdb keeps only in-frame clones here, not all; method: immunoSEQ multiplex PCR. The data contain approximately 320,000 clones, around 90% of them singletons. Germline values: CDR1 SGHTA, CDR2 FQGNSA. The ends were cut back, 4 bases at V and 6 bases at J, with 12 bases in the middle. The CDR3 sequence is 13 residues long.

The gene calls are TRBV7-2 and TRBJ1-2; D is undetermined. The specimen sequenced was PBMCs or T cells enriched from blood (not recorded which). The receptor was derived from a man between 60 and 75 years old who had recovered from COVID-19. The CDR3 loop reads CASSSMPRNGYTF. The CDR3 DNA is TGTGCCAGCAGCTCCATGCCCAGAAATGGCTACACCTTC.